Sequencing of this T cell receptor beta chain was carried out in a study of T cells in Graves' hyperthyroidism and ophthalmopathy. Patients with uncontrolled infections, other autoimmune diseases, pregnancy or lactation were excluded. The CDR3 spans 14 residues. The ends were cut back, 2 bases at V and 5 bases at J, with 13 bases in the middle. Germline V gene data show CDR1 as SGHRS and CDR2 as YFSETQ. On this clonotype itself: Its target is not known.

The TCR beta CDR3 regions underwent amplification using RNA transcripts as the source. During a first-round RT-PCR of the TCR CDR3, the HTBI primer set was used. TCRdb redid the calling of the multiplex PCR reads with MiXCR, one entry per CDR3 protein. The profile shows about 250,000 distinct CDR3 sequences, about 20% of them singletons. Study-wide results and caveats: Most clonotypes expanded in thyroid above 0.001 were likewise present in blood.

The sequencing sample was made of blood. V usage is TRBV5-1 and J usage is TRBJ2-5; D might be TRBD1 or TRBD2, each matching 5 bases. The sequence derives from a man aged 30-40 years with Graves' ophthalmopathy. CDR3 residues: CASSFPGSGETQYF. CDR3 in DNA: TGCGCCAGCAGCTTTCCGGGATCAGGGGAGACCCAGTACTTC. The variable domain in full, completed from reference TRBV5-1 and TRBJ2-5, reads KAGVTQTPRYLIKTRGQQVTLSCSPISGHRSVSWYQQTPGQGLQFLFEYFSETQRNKGNFPGRFSGRQFSNSRSEMNVSTLELGDSALYLCASSFPGSGETQYFGPGTRLLVL.